The TCR beta chain described here comes from a study of CD8+CD57+ T cells in acquired aplastic anemia (dated by TCRdb to the late 2010s). Background on the whole study: A mean of about 3.2 ug of DNA, ranging from roughly 0.2 to 30 ug, was extracted from sorted CD4+ and CD8+ cells. CD8+CD57+ expansion was defined as a frequency above the mean frequency observed in healthy subjects. Overall results and qualifications from the work: No significant difference in CD8+ Simpson's diversity was found between patients and healthy controls (P=0.060). Although 25 to 30 CD8+ CDR3 sequences were shared by patients and controls, these sequences appeared highly expressed in patients and within the immunodominant clones of patients.

Patients chosen for sequencing had shown expansion of CD8+CD57+ cells by flow cytometry. Every patient had a diagnosis of severe acquired aplastic anemia based on International Study of Aplastic Anemia and Agranulocytosis and Camitta criteria. At the time blood was sampled, none of the patients had received any therapy. The study deep-sequenced TCR repertoires of sorted CD4+ and CD8+ blood T cells from severe aplastic anemia patients and healthy subjects. Patients were enrolled under clinicaltrials.gov protocols 00001620, 01623167, 00001397, 00071045, 00081523 and 00961064 in the USA. Ficoll-Paque density gradient centrifugation was used to isolate peripheral blood mononuclear cells. CD4+ and CD8+ T cells were sorted by FACS or magnetic beads before DNA extraction. This clonotype came up many times. Its antigen has not been determined. No base qualities exist here, and no much larger clone lies one base off it.

From its cysteine to its phenylalanine, the CDR3 spans 12 amino acids. The sequence is cut down to CDR3 DNA, 36 bases in frame from base 1. V is pared back by 6 bases and J by 4 bases, with 12 bases lying between the germline termini. From a lookup of the germline V gene, CDR1 and CDR2 are SQVTM and ANQGSEA. Genomic DNA served as template for TCR beta VDJ combination and CDR3 sequence profiling. TCR repertoire sequencing was run on an Illumina HiSeq 2000. The paper's processing steps were these. TRBV/TRBJ rearrangement plots, CDR3 size and DJ length profiles, and Simpson's diversity index were used to assess repertoires. The most abundant DNA sequence in the deep sequencing data was defined as the immunodominant clone. CDR3 amino acid sequences were checked for sharing between subjects and were compared against published repertoires and the VDJdb database. TCRdb applied fastp at Q25 and MiXCR to the public reads, then kept only in-frame beta chains. Each CDR3 protein appears once, grouped with its most common genes and DNA. The V and J calls shown here were made by TCRdb, not taken from the authors' results. For this sample the table gives around 500,000 distinct CDR3 sequences, of which under 40% were detected only once. The ten top clones hold roughly 0.89% of the sample.

The source of this sequence is a human donor with aplastic anemia. Rearrangement joined TRBV29-1 to TRBJ2-5, with the identity of the D gene unclear. The sequencing sample was made of sorted CD4+, CD8+, or CD8+CD57+ T cells (not recorded which) from PBMCs. The CDR3 protein sequence reads: CSVDEVGETQYF. The sequence in DNA is TGCAGCGTAGACGAGGTAGGAGAGACCCAGTACTTC. Supplemented by the reference TRBV29-1 and TRBJ2-5 proteins around the CDR3, the complete variable domain is SAVISQKPSRDICQRGTSLTIQCQVDSQVTMMFWYRQQPGQSLTLIATANQGSEATYESGFVIDKFPISRPNLTFSTLTVSNMSPEDSSIYLCSVDEVGETQYFGPGTRLLVL.